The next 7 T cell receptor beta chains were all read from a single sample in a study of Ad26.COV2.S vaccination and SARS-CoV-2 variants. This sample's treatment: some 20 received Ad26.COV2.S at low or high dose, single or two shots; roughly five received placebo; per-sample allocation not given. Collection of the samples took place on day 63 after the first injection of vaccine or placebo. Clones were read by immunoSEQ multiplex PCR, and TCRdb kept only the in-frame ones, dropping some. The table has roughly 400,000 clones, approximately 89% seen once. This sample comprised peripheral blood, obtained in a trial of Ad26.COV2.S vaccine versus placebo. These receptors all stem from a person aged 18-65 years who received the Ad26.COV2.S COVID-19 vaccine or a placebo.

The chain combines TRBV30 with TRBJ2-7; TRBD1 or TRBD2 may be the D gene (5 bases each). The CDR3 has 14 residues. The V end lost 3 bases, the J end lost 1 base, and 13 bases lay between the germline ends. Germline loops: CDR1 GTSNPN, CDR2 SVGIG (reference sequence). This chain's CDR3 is CAWRRGRVSYEQYF. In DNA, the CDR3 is TGTGCCTGGAGGAGGGGAAGGGTTTCCTACGAGCAGTACTTC.

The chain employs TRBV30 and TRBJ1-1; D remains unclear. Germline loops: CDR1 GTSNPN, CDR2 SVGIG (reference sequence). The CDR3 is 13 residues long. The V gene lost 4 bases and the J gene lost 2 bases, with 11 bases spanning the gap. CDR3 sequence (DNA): TGTGCCTGGAATCGGGAGTTAAACACTGAAGCTTTCTTT. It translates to CAWNRELNTEAFF.

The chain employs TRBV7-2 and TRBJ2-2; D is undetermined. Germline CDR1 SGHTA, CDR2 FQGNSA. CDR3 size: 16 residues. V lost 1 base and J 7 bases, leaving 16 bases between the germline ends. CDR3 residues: CASSLGGRKVRGELFF. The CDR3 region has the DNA TGTGCCAGCAGCTTAGGTGGAAGAAAGGTCCGCGGGGAGCTGTTTTTT. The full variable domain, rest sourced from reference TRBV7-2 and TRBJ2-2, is GAGVSQSPSNKVTEKGKDVELRCDPISGHTALYWYRQSLGQGLEFLIYFQGNSAPDKSGLPSDRFSAERTGGSVSTLTIQRTQQEDSAVYLCASSLGGRKVRGELFFGEGSRLTVL.

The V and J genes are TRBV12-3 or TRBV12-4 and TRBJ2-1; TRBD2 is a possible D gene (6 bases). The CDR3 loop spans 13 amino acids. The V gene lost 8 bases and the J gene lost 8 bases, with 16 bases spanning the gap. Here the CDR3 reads CASRRATIYEQFF. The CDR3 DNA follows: TGTGCCAGCCGGAGGGCTACTATCTATGAGCAGTTCTTC.

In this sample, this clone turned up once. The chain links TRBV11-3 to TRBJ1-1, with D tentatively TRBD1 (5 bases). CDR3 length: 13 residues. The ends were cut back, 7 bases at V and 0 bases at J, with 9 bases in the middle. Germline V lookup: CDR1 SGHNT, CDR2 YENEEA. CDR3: CASTRQLNTEAFF. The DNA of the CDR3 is TGTGCCAGCACCCGACAGTTGAACACTGAAGCTTTCTTT.

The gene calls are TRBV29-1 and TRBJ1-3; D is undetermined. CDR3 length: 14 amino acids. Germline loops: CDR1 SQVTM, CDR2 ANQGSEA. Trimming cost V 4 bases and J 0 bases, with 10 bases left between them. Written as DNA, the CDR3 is TGCAGCGTTGTAAGGGCAGGCTCTGGAAACACCATATATTTT. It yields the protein CSVVRAGSGNTIYF.

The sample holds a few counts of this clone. CDR3 DNA: TGTGCCAGCAGTGGTAAGTACGAGCAGTACTTC. Translating gives CASSGKYEQYF. The chain is built from TRBV6-7 and TRBJ2-7; D not certain. TRBV6-7 is identified as an open reading frame with a role that is uncertain. The CDR3 runs to 11 residues. V was pared by 5 bases and J by 4 bases, with 6 bases between.